These 30 T cell receptor beta chains came from one sample sequenced in a study of identical twins. Using its own MiXCR run on the 5' RACE reads, TCRdb lists one record per CDR3 protein. The sample carries around 140,000 distinct CDR3 sequences, around 3.6% recorded once. The specimen was memory T cells sorted from blood. Every receptor here comes from a man younger than 35 in good health.

A few counts support this clonotype. The chain employs TRBV7-8 and TRBJ2-3; tentative D call: TRBD2 (6 bases). Looked up from germline, CDR1 is SGHVS and CDR2 is FQNEAQ. Trimming cost V 5 bases and J 0 bases, with 15 bases left between them. There are 16 residues in the CDR3. The CDR3 spells CASSHLATTSTDTQYF. The CDR3 DNA follows: TGTGCCAGCAGCCACCTAGCGACCACTAGCACAGATACGCAGTATTTT.

This clonotype was counted ten times or more. J is TRBJ2-7 and V is TRBV6-1; 8 bases agree with TRBD2. V gave up 5 bases and J gave up 9 bases; unmatched junction bases: 18. The length of the CDR3 is 16 residues. CDR1 MNHNS and CDR2 SASEGT come from the germline V gene. This chain's CDR3 is CASSTHSGRAVERQYF. CDR3 sequence (DNA): TGTGCCAGCAGTACACATTCCGGGAGGGCAGTCGAGCGGCAGTACTTC.

This clonotype showed up many times. The chain links TRBV11-3 to TRBJ2-5; unclear D gene. CDR1 and CDR2 from the germline V gene are SGHNT and YENEEA. This CDR3 has 14 amino acids. Between the trimmed V and J ends, which lost 5 bases and 5 bases, there was a span of 15 bases. The CDR3 loop reads CASSPSLGTETQYF. The DNA for the CDR3 is TGTGCCAGCAGCCCCTCCTTAGGAACGGAGACCCAGTACTTC.

This clonotype was seen ten or more times. V usage is TRBV24-1 and J usage is TRBJ2-2, with unresolved D. Per germline, CDR1 KGHDR and CDR2 SFDVKD. CDR3 length equals 14 residues. The CDR3 loop reads CATGSRQNTGELFF. The CDR3 DNA reads TGTGCTACCGGGTCCAGGCAGAACACCGGGGAGCTGTTTTTT.

This clonotype was seen many times. The genes are TRBV6-5 and TRBJ2-5, with 7 bases aligning to TRBD2. This CDR3 has 15 residues. Germline V lookup: CDR1 MNHEY, CDR2 SVGAGI. V trimming: 4 bases; J trimming: 2 bases; junction bases outside the gene matches: 7. As DNA, the CDR3 is TGTGCCAGCAGTTCCACTTGGGACTATCAAGAGACCCAGTACTTC. Its protein product is CASSSTWDYQETQYF.

This clonotype was detected ten times or more. The gene calls are TRBV15 and TRBJ2-2, with D perhaps TRBD2 (6 bases). Germline values: CDR1 LNHNV, CDR2 YYDKDF (reference sequence). The CDR3 sequence is 18 residues long. The V and J ends lost 3 bases and 5 bases respectively, with 22 bases between them. CDR3 region: CATSRTVSGYSGTGELFF. The CDR3, as DNA: TGTGCCACCAGCAGGACCGTAAGCGGGTATTCCGGGACCGGGGAGCTGTTTTTT.

This clonotype has at least ten counts. The genes are TRBV9 and TRBJ1-1; no clear D. Germline CDR1 SGDLS, CDR2 YYNGEE. Trimming removed 4 bases at V and 0 bases at J, with 13 bases between. This CDR3 contains 15 residues. CDR3 loop: CASSPEGHLNTEAFF. CDR3 DNA sequence: TGTGCCAGCAGCCCGGAAGGCCACCTGAACACTGAAGCTTTCTTT.

Many counts were recorded for this clonotype. The genes are TRBV7-2 and TRBJ1-1; D remains unclear. The CDR3 loop spans 15 amino acids. Trimming left V 4 bases short and J 1 base short, with 13 bases between. Germline V lookup: CDR1 SGHTA, CDR2 FQGNSA. DNA of the CDR3: TGTGCCAGCAGCTCACAAGGTCCGAAGAACACTGAAGCTTTCTTT. This codes for CASSSQGPKNTEAFF.

Ten or more counts support this clonotype. The genes are TRBV20-1 and TRBJ2-7; D not resolved. Trimming stripped 6 bases from V and 7 bases from J, with 16 bases between. Germline V CDR1 and CDR2: DFQATT, SNEGSKA (reference sequence). This CDR3 region has 12 residues. The CDR3 region is CSAGPPRGEQYF. The CDR3 DNA reads TGCAGTGCCGGCCCCCCGCGTGGAGAGCAGTACTTC.

This clonotype was seen repeatedly, ten times or more. The chain couples TRBV5-1 to TRBJ2-1; 8 bases are shared with TRBD1. Per the germline V gene, CDR1 is SGHRS and CDR2 is YFSETQ. The CDR3 has 14 amino acids. V shed 8 bases, J shed 7 bases, and the junction held 11 bases outside the gene matches. The DNA of the CDR3 is TGCGCCAGTACCGGGACAGGAGGTCTAAATGAGCAGTTCTTC. Protein sequence: CASTGTGGLNEQFF.

This clonotype was recorded many times. The chain joins TRBV5-1 to TRBJ2-4; weak D call: TRBD2 (5 bases). Trimming pared 0 bases from V and 0 bases from J, leaving 7 bases between. The CDR3 sequence is 15 residues long. Germline loops: CDR1 SGHRS, CDR2 YFSETQ. CDR3 in amino acids: CASSLEGGAKNIQYF. The DNA for the CDR3 is TGCGCCAGCAGCTTGGAAGGAGGAGCCAAAAACATTCAGTACTTC.

This clonotype was picked up many times. The chain uses TRBV3-1 and TRBJ2-7; D perhaps matches TRBD2 (5 bases). Trimming stripped 2 bases from V and 7 bases from J, with 6 bases between. The V gene's germline CDR1 is LGHDT and CDR2 YNNKEL (reference sequence). The CDR3 is 11 residues long. The CDR3 DNA reads as TGTGCCAGCAGCCAAAGAGGGGAGCAGTACTTC. It yields the protein CASSQRGEQYF.

There are many counts of this clonotype. The rearrangement joins TRBV6-5 to TRBJ1-5; TRBD1 agrees at 9 bases. The germline V gene encodes CDR1 MNHEY and CDR2 SVGAGI. The CDR3 extends over 18 amino acids. Trimming removed 2 bases from V and 2 bases from J; junction bases left unmatched: 10. This chain's CDR3 is CASSYPGDREARNQPQHF. The CDR3 nucleotides are TGTGCCAGCAGTTACCCCGGGGACAGGGAGGCCCGCAATCAGCCCCAGCATTTT.

In this sample, this clonotype turned up many times. The chain has TRBV7-9 and TRBJ2-1, with TRBD2 matching 7 bases. The junction had 6 bases not matched to a gene; V was cut back by 3 bases and J by 4 bases. Per the germline V gene, CDR1 is SEHNR and CDR2 is FQNEAQ (reference sequence). The CDR3 contains 15 residues. The CDR3 spells CASSFTKRDYNEQFF. In DNA, the CDR3 is TGTGCCAGCAGCTTTACAAAGCGGGATTACAATGAGCAGTTCTTC.

This clonotype was counted at least ten times. The chain couples TRBV9 to TRBJ1-5, with TRBD1 matching over 7 bases. Trimming at V came to 3 bases and at J to 0 bases, leaving 3 bases not matched to a gene. The V gene's germline CDR1 is SGDLS and CDR2 YYNGEE. The CDR3 consists of 15 residues. The chain's CDR3 is CASSAGTASNQPQHF. For the CDR3, the DNA is TGTGCCAGCAGCGCCGGGACAGCTAGCAATCAGCCCCAGCATTTT.

The chain recombines TRBV12-3 or TRBV12-4 with TRBJ2-1; 9 positions match TRBD2. This CDR3 spans 15 amino acids. J lost 1 base, V lost 6 bases, and 4 bases had no gene match. CDR3 loop: CASRIAGASYNEQFF. The DNA of the CDR3 is TGTGCCAGCAGGATAGCGGGAGCATCCTACAATGAGCAGTTCTTC.

This clonotype showed up many times. The genes are TRBV4-2 and TRBJ2-3; D is tentatively TRBD1 or TRBD2 (6 bases each). CDR1 is LGHNA, CDR2 YNFKEQ, per germline. The V end lost 0 bases, the J end lost 3 bases, and 10 bases lay between the germline ends. The CDR3 runs 15 residues. The CDR3 is CASSQEGGRTDTQYF. The CDR3, as DNA: TGTGCCAGCAGCCAAGAAGGGGGGAGAACAGATACGCAGTATTTT.

This clonotype was counted a few times. The chain recombines TRBV4-1 with TRBJ2-3, with TRBD2 identical over 12 bases. Germline V CDR1 and CDR2: MGHRA, YSYEKL. V shed 6 bases, J shed 4 bases, and the junction held 8 bases outside the gene matches. The CDR3 loop spans 16 amino acids. As DNA, the CDR3 is TGCGCCAGCAGGGGGAGACTAGCGGGAGCTTCAGATACGCAGTATTTT. It is translated as CASRGRLAGASDTQYF.

In this sample, this clonotype turned up many times. The chain is built from TRBV9 and TRBJ2-3; TRBD2 might be the D (6 bases). V gave up 3 bases and J gave up 2 bases, with 19 bases separating them. Germline V gene data show CDR1 as SGDLS and CDR2 as YYNGEE. The CDR3 is 17 residues long. CDR3 region: CASSARGIDHATDTQYF. The DNA for the CDR3 is TGTGCCAGCAGCGCCCGGGGGATCGATCACGCCACAGATACGCAGTATTTT.

The chain combines TRBV6-1 with TRBJ2-5; D gene unclear. The V gene's germline CDR1 is MNHNS and CDR2 SASEGT. Trimming left V 3 bases short and J 1 base short, with 9 bases between. The CDR3 has 14 amino acids. The DNA for the CDR3 is TGTGCCAGCAGTGAGTCACGCGTCCAAGAGACCCAGTACTTC. Translating it yields CASSESRVQETQYF.

This clonotype was seen more than once but under ten times. The CDR3 reads CASSLGQSRGYTF. The CDR3 DNA is TGTGCCAGCAGCCTAGGACAGTCGCGCGGCTACACCTTC. This sequence joins TRBV3-1 and TRBJ1-2, with D possibly being TRBD1 (6 bases). V gave up 4 bases and J gave up 8 bases, with 14 bases separating them. The length of the CDR3 is 13 residues. The germline V gene encodes CDR1 LGHDT and CDR2 YNNKEL (reference sequence).

In its sample, this clonotype was seen many times. This chain links TRBV5-6 with TRBJ2-7, with 9 bases identical to TRBD1. The CDR3 is made up of 15 amino acids. The germline gives CDR1 SGHDT, CDR2 YYEEEE. J was trimmed by 1 base and V by 4 bases; bases with no gene match: 6. CDR3 region: CASSPDGTGSYEQYF. CDR3 coding DNA: TGTGCCAGCAGCCCTGACGGGACAGGGTCCTACGAGCAGTACTTC.

There are many counts of this clonotype. One end of the junction is discordant with germline, which a read error may explain. V is TRBV18 and J is TRBJ2-7, with D possibly being TRBD1 (5 bases). This CDR3 has 13 amino acids. Germline V gene sequence: CDR1 KGHSH, CDR2 LQKENI. CDR3 nucleotide sequence: TGTGCCAGCACACCACAGGAGTACTACGAGCAGTACTTC. Translation gives CASTPQEYYEQYF.

This clonotype has at least ten counts. This rearrangement joins TRBV28 to TRBJ2-3; 8 bases align to TRBD2. The CDR3 covers 17 residues. V lost 3 bases to trimming and J lost 2 bases; unmatched junction nucleotides: 10. Germline V gene data show CDR1 as MDHEN and CDR2 as SYDVKM. CDR3 nucleotide sequence: TGTGCCAGCAGTTTCCCGGCGGGAGGTGTCTTCACAGATACGCAGTATTTT. Residues: CASSFPAGGVFTDTQYF.

Ten or more counts support this clonotype. The rearrangement uses TRBV7-2 and TRBJ1-2; D remains ambiguous. This CDR3 is 14 amino acids long. Looked up from germline, CDR1 is SGHTA and CDR2 is FQGNSA. V shed 2 bases and J shed 4 bases, with 11 bases lying between them. DNA of the CDR3: TGTGCCAGCAGCTTAAATACGCCCGGCTATGGCTACACCTTC. Encoded protein: CASSLNTPGYGYTF.

This clonotype was recorded at least ten times. The CDR3 nucleotides read TGTGCCAGCAGCTTAGATCCTGGGGCTAATGAAAAACTGTTTTTT. Residues: CASSLDPGANEKLFF. The chain links TRBV11-2 to TRBJ1-4; D is uncertain. Looked up from germline, CDR1 is SGHAT and CDR2 is FQNNGV. V was pared by 0 bases and J by 3 bases, with 8 bases between. The CDR3 totals 15 residues. The variable domain in full, completed from reference TRBV11-2 and TRBJ1-4, reads EAGVAQSPRYKIIEKRQSVAFWCNPISGHATLYWYQQILGQGPKLLIQFQNNGVVDDSQLPKDRFSAERLKGVDSTLKIQPAKLEDSAVYLCASSLDPGANEKLFFGSGTQLSVL.

This clonotype came up many times. The chain joins TRBV20-1 to TRBJ2-1, with 14 bases identical to TRBD2. The V and J ends lost 6 bases and 12 bases, in that order; junction bases with no gene match: 10. CDR3 size: 14 residues. Germline V gene sequence: CDR1 DFQATT, CDR2 SNEGSKA (reference sequence). CDR3 DNA sequence: TGCAGTGCCCAATCGGGACTAGCGGGAGACGGGCAGTTCTTC. It encodes CSAQSGLAGDGQFF.

In this sample, this clonotype turned up many times. The rearrangement joins TRBV27 to TRBJ2-7, with a possible D match to TRBD1 (5 bases). There are 14 residues in the CDR3. Germline V CDR1 and CDR2: MNHEY, SMNVEV (reference sequence). Between the trimmed V and J ends, which lost 5 bases and 4 bases, there was a span of 15 bases. CDR3 nucleotide sequence: TGTGCCAGCAGTCCCGGTTATGGGGCTTACGAGCAGTACTTC. Protein product: CASSPGYGAYEQYF.

This clonotype was seen ten or more times. The rearrangement uses TRBV20-1 and TRBJ2-2; 7 nucleotides match TRBD2. V shed 0 bases, J shed 4 bases, and the junction held 5 bases outside the gene matches. Germline CDR1 DFQATT, CDR2 SNEGSKA (reference sequence). The CDR3 runs to 15 residues. The CDR3 DNA reads as TGCAGTGCTAGAGATTCCAGCGGGACCACCGGGGAGCTGTTTTTT. It yields the protein CSARDSSGTTGELFF.

This clonotype has ten or more counts. The gene calls are TRBV10-2 and TRBJ2-5, with a weak D call TRBD2 (5 bases). The CDR3 totals 15 residues. Deletions cut 0 bases from V and 2 bases from J, with 10 bases between. Germline V gives CDR1 WSHSY, CDR2 SAAADI. CDR3: CASSESLAKQETQYF. The CDR3 DNA is TGCGCCAGCAGTGAGTCTTTAGCGAAACAAGAGACCCAGTACTTC.